The following is a T cell receptor (beta chain) sequence with its context. The antigen is unknown. This entry comes from a study of beta chain features in type 1 diabetes. The germline V gene has CDR1 SGDLS and CDR2 YYNGEE. The CDR3 length is 14 residues. The V and J ends lost 1 base and 8 bases, in that order; junction bases with no gene match: 8. Expressed TCRB transcripts were sequenced after all isolated RNA was converted to cDNA. Assay: immunoSEQ multiplex PCR; the TCRdb copy retains only in-frame clones and omits some. The sample lists roughly 700,000 clones, roughly an eighth occurring once. Study-wide findings and caveats: Within each of all four CD4+ subsets, Type 1 diabetes patients had TCRB CDR3s that were moderately but significantly shorter. The naive, central memory and Treg TCRB repertoires showed an apparent similarity that was greater among patients than among healthy donors. Here, the possible influence of HLA type (on TCRB rearrangement) remained unresolved.

This chain joins TRBV9 and TRBJ2-5, with 7 nucleotides matching TRBD2. Material: naive CD4+ T cells from blood. The sequence was obtained from a young man with type 1 diabetes. CDR3: CASSVRDYYETQYF. The CDR3, as DNA: TGTGCCAGCAGCGTAAGGGACTATTATGAAACCCAGTACTTC.